This T cell receptor (beta chain) comes out of a study of T cells after yellow fever vaccination. TCRdb recomputed calls from the 5' RACE reads with MiXCR, one row per CDR3 protein. The sample lists a few hundred thousand distinct CDR3 sequences; less than 20% were seen once. Trimming removed 5 bases at V and 3 bases at J, with 10 bases between. The CDR3 contains 13 residues. The germline CDR1 and CDR2 sequences are SEHNR and FQNEAQ (reference sequence). This specimen consisted of PBMCs, obtained 5 to 6 days after the first yellow fever vaccination. The J gene is TRBJ1-1, the V gene TRBV7-9; the D gene is possibly TRBD1 (5 bases). The TCR originated in a man between 18 and 29 years old who received the YFV17D yellow fever vaccine. Written as DNA, the CDR3 is TGTGCCAGCAGCGAAGACAGATACACTGAAGCTTTCTTT. This sequence encodes CASSEDRYTEAFF.